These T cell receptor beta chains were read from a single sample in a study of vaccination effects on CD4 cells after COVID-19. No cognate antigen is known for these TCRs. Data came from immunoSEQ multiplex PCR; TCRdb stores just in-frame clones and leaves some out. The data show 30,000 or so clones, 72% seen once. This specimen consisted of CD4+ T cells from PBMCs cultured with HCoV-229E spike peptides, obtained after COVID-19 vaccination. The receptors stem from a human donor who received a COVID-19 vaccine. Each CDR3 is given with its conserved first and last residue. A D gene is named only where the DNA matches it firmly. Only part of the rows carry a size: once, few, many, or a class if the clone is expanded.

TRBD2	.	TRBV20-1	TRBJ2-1	CSASGLAGGVSYNEQFF	TGCAGTGCTAGTGGGCTAGCGGGGGGTGTCTCCTACAATGAGCAGTTCTTC
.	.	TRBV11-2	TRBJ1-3	CASSLGMSSGNTIYF	TGTGCCAGCAGCTTAGGAATGAGCTCTGGAAACACCATATATTTT
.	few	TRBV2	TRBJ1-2	CASSEDPVVYGYTF	TGTGCCAGCAGTGAAGATCCAGTCGTCTATGGCTACACCTTC
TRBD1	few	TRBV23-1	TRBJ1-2	CASSQSILETGLRYGYTF	TGCGCCAGCAGTCAATCTATTCTCGAGACAGGGCTACGCTATGGCTACACCTTC
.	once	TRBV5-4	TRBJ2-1	CASSLTTPSYNEQFF	TGTGCCAGCAGCTTGACAACACCCTCCTACAATGAGCAGTTCTTC
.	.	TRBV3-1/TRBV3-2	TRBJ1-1	CASSQGGSMNTEAFF	TGTGCCAGCAGCCAAGGCGGCTCCATGAACACTGAAGCTTTCTTT
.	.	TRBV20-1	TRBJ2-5	CSVGVETQYF	TGCAGTGTTGGGGTAGAGACCCAGTACTTC
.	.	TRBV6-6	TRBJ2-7	CASSQDTAYEQYF	TGTGCCAGCAGCCAGGACACGGCCTACGAGCAGTACTTC
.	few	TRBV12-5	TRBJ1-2	CASGLTDTMGYTF	TGTGCTAGTGGTTTGACCGATACGATGGGCTACACCTTC
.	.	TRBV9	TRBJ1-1	CASSAQTADNTEAFF	TGTGCCAGCAGCGCCCAGACAGCCGATAACACTGAAGCTTTCTTT
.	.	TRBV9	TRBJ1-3	CASSVRSGSGNTIYF	TGTGCCAGCAGCGTAAGGTCAGGCTCTGGAAACACCATATATTTT
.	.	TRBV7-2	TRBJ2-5	CASSLFRETQYF	TGTGCCAGCAGCTTATTTCGGGAGACCCAGTACTTC
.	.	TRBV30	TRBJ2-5	CAWSVLWQSETQYF	TGTGCCTGGAGTGTGTTGTGGCAGTCAGAGACCCAGTACTTC
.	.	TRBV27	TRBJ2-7	CASSFLGRSSYEQYF	TGTGCCAGCAGTTTTCTGGGTCGAAGCTCCTACGAGCAGTACTTC
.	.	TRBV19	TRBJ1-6	CASSSFGSPLHF	TGTGCCAGTAGTTCCTTCGGTTCACCCCTCCACTTT
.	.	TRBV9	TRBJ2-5	CASSGVGAGLRQETQYF	TGTGCCAGCAGCGGAGTAGGGGCAGGGTTAAGGCAAGAGACCCAGTACTTC
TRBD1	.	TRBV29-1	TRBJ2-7	CSVALDRGDEQYF	TGCAGCGTTGCCCTCGACAGGGGGGACGAGCAGTACTTC
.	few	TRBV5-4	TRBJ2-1	CASSSRYEQFF	TGTGCCAGCAGTTCCCGTTATGAGCAGTTCTTC
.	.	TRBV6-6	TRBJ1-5	CASSPAQGLVGQPQHF	TGTGCCAGCAGTCCCGCTCAGGGGTTGGTGGGTCAGCCCCAGCATTTT
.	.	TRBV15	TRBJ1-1	CATSSLLYSDWDTEAFF	TGTGCCACCAGCAGCCTCCTCTACAGCGATTGGGACACTGAAGCTTTCTTT
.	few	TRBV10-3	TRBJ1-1	CAIRDEGDEAFF	TGTGCCATCAGGGACGAAGGCGATGAAGCTTTCTTT
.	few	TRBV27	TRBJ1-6	CASSSIGLYNSPLHF	TGTGCCAGCAGTTCGATAGGTCTCTATAATTCACCCCTCCACTTT
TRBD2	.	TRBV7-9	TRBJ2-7	CASSYPRTSSYEQYF	TGTGCCAGCAGTTACCCCCGGACTAGCTCCTACGAGCAGTACTTC
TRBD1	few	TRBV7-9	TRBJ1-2	CASRGRDRQKGYTF	TGTGCCAGCAGGGGGAGGGACAGGCAGAAAGGCTACACCTTC
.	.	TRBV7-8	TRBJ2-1	CASSPISHSREQFF	TGTGCCAGCAGCCCCATATCGCATAGTAGGGAGCAGTTCTTC
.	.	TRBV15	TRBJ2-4	CATSSPRGTAAKNIQYF	TGTGCCACCAGCTCCCCCAGAGGAACAGCTGCGAAAAACATTCAGTACTTC
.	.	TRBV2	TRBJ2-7	CASSPPSLKNEQYF	TGTGCCAGCAGCCCCCCCTCTCTTAAGAACGAGCAGTACTTC
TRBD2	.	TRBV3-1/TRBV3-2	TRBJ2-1	CASSQAKREGREQFF	TGTGCCAGCAGCCAGGCCAAGCGGGAGGGCCGGGAGCAGTTCTTC
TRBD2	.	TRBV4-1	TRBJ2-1	CASSHPSGRGAYNEQFF	TGCGCCAGCAGCCACCCCAGCGGGAGAGGGGCCTACAATGAGCAGTTCTTC
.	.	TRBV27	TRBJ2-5	CASSHAIETQYF	TGTGCCAGCAGTCACGCTATCGAGACCCAGTACTTC
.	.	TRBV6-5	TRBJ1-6	CASSYQQGPHSPLHF	TGTGCCAGCAGTTACCAACAGGGTCCCCATTCACCCCTCCACTTT
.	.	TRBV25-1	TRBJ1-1	CASSWGRVTEAFF	TGTGCCAGCAGTTGGGGCAGGGTCACTGAAGCTTTCTTT
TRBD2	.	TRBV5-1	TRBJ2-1	CASSLTPKTLAAYNEQFF	TGCGCCAGCAGCTTGACACCAAAAACACTAGCGGCTTACAATGAGCAGTTCTTC
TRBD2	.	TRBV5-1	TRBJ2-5	CASYALAGGRGETQYF	TGCGCCAGCTACGCCTTAGCGGGAGGACGGGGGGAGACCCAGTACTTC
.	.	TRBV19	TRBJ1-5	CASSNSNQPQHF	TGTGCCAGTAGTAATAGCAATCAGCCCCAGCATTTT
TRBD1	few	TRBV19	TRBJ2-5	CASSIRRGHQETQYF	TGTGCCAGTAGTATCCGCAGGGGGCACCAAGAGACCCAGTACTTC
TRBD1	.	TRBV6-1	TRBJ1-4	CASSDRAGTATLMELFF	TGTGCCAGCAGTGACCGCGCTGGGACAGCTACTCTTATGGAACTGTTTTTT
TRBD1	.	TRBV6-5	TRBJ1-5	CASSSYGQVRQPQHF	TGTGCCAGCAGTTCCTACGGACAGGTCCGGCAGCCCCAGCATTTT
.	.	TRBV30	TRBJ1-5	CAWSVRAGQPQHF	TGTGCCTGGAGTGTAAGGGCCGGGCAGCCCCAGCATTTT
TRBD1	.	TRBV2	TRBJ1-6	CGGTGDNSPLHF	TGTGGCGGGACAGGGGATAATTCACCCCTCCACTTT